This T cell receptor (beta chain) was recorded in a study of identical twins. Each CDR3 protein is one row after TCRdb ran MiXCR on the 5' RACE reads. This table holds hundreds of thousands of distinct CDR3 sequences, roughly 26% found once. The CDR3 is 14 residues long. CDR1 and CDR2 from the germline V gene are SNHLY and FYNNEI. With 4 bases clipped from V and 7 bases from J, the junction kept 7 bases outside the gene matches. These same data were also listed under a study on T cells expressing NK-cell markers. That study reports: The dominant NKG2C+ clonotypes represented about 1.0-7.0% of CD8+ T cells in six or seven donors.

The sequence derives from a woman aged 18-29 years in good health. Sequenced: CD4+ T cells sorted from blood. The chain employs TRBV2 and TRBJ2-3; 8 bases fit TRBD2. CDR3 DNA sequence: TGTGCCAGCAGTGCGCAAGCGGGGGCGTATACGCAGTATTTT. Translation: CASSAQAGAYTQYF.